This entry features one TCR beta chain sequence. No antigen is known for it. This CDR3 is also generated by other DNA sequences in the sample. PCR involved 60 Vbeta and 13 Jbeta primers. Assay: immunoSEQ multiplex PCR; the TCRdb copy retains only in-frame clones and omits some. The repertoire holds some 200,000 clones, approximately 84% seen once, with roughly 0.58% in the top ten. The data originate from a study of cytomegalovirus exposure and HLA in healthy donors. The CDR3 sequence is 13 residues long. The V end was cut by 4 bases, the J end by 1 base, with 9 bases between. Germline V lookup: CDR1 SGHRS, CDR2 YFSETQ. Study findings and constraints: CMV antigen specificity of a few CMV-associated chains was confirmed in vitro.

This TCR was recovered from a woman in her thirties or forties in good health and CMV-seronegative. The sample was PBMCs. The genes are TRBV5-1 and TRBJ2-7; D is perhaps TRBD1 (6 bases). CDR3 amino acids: CASSLTGSYEQYF. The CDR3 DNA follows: TGCGCCAGCAGCCTGACAGGTTCCTACGAGCAGTACTTC.